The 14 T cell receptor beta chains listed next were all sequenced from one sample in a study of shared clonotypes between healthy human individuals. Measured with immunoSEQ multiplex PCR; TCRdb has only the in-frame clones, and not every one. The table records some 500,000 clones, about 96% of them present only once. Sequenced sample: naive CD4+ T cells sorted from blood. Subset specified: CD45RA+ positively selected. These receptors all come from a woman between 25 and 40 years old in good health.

For the CDR3, the DNA is TGTGCCAGCAGTCAACCTCGACTAGCGGGACAAGAGACCCAGTACTTC. Its translation: CASSQPRLAGQETQYF. V gene TRBV28 combines with J gene TRBJ2-5; TRBD2 agrees at 11 bases. Germline assignment: CDR1 MDHEN and CDR2 SYDVKM. The CDR3 is 16 residues long. Trimming cost V 5 bases and J 2 bases; bases outside gene matches: 7.

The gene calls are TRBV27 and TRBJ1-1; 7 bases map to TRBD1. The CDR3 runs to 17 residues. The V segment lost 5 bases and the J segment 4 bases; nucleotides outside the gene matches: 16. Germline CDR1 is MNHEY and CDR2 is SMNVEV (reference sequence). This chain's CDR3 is CASSRRSGQVPSTEAFF. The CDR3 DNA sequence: TGTGCCAGCAGTCGAAGGTCTGGACAGGTCCCGAGCACTGAAGCTTTCTTT.

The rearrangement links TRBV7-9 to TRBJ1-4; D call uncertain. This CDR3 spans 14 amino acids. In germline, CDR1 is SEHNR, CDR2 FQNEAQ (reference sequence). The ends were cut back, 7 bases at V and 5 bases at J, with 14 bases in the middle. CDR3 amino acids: CASNFDRGNEKLFF. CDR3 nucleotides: TGTGCCAGCAACTTTGACCGTGGGAATGAAAAACTGTTTTTT.

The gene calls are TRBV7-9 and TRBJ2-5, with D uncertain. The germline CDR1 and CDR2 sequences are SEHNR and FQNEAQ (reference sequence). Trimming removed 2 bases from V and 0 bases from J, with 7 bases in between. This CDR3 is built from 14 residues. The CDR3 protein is CASSLHPYQETQYF. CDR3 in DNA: TGTGCCAGCAGCTTACATCCGTACCAAGAGACCCAGTACTTC.

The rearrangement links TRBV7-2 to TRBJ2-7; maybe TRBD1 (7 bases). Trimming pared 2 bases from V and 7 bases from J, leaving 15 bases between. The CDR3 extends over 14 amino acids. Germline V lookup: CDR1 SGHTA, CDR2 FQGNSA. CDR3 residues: CASSLIPGGREQYF. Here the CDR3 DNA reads TGTGCCAGCAGCTTAATTCCAGGGGGGAGGGAGCAGTACTTC.

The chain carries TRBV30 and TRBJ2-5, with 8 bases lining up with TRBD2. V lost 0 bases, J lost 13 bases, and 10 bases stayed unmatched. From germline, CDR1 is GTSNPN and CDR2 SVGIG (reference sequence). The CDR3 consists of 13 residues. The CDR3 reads CAWSVLASGYTYF. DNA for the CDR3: TGTGCCTGGAGTGTACTTGCTAGCGGGTACACGTACTTC.

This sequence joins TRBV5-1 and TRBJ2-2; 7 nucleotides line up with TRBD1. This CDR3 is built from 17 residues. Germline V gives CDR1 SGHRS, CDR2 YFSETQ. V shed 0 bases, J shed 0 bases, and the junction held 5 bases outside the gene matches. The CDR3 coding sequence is TGCGCCAGCAGCTTGGGACCGACAGGGTCGAACACCGGGGAGCTGTTTTTT. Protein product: CASSLGPTGSNTGELFF.

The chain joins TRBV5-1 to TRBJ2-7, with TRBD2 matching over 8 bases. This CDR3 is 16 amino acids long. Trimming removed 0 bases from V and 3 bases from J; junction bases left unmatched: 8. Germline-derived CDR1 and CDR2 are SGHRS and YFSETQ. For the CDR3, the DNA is TGCGCCAGCAGCTTGGGTCGCGGACTAGCAGACTACGAGCAGTACTTC. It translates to CASSLGRGLADYEQYF. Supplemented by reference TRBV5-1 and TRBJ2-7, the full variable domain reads KAGVTQTPRYLIKTRGQQVTLSCSPISGHRSVSWYQQTPGQGLQFLFEYFSETQRNKGNFPGRFSGRQFSNSRSEMNVSTLELGDSALYLCASSLGRGLADYEQYFGPGTRLTVT.

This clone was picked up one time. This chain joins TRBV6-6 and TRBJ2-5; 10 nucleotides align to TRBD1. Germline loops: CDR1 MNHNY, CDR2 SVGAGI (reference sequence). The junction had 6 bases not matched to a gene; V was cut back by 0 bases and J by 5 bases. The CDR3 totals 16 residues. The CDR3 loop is CASSYSWTGGSETQYF. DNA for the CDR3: TGTGCCAGCAGTTACTCTTGGACAGGGGGATCGGAGACCCAGTACTTC.

The CDR3 DNA is TGTGCCAGCAGAATTCAGGGACTGTCATCACCCCTCCACTTT. Amino acid sequence: CASRIQGLSSPLHF. The chain is built from TRBV6-5 and TRBJ1-6; D is perhaps TRBD1 (5 bases). The ends were cut back, 6 bases at V and 10 bases at J, with 16 bases in the middle. The CDR3 has 14 residues. Germline V gives CDR1 MNHEY, CDR2 SVGAGI.

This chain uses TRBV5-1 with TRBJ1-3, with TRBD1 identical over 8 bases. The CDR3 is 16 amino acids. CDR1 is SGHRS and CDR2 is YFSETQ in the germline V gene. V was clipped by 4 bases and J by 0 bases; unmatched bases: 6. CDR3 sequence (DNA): TGCGCCAGCAGCGACGGACAGGGTAGCTCTGGAAACACCATATATTTT. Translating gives CASSDGQGSSGNTIYF.

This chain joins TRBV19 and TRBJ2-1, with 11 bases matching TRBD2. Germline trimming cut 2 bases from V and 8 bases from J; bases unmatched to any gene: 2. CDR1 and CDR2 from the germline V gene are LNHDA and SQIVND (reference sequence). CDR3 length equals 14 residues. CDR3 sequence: CASSILSGRDEQFF. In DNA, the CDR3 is TGTGCCAGTAGTATACTTAGCGGGAGGGATGAGCAGTTCTTC.

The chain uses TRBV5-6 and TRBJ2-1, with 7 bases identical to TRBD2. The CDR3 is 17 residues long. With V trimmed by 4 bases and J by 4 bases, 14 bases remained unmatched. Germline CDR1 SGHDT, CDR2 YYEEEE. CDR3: CASSKTFQRGIYNEQFF. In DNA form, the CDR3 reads TGTGCCAGCAGCAAAACTTTTCAGCGGGGTATTTACAATGAGCAGTTCTTC.

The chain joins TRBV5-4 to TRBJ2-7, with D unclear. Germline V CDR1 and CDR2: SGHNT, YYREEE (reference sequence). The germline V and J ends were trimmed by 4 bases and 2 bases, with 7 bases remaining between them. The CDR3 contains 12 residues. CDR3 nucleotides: TGTGCCAGCAGCCCCCACCCCTACGAGCAGTACTTC. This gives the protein CASSPHPYEQYF.